Below, one TCR beta chain is given with its context. The antigen remains unidentified. Every bit of the isolated RNA underwent reverse transcription, so sequencing read expressed TCRB transcripts. The repertoire was sequenced with immunoSEQ multiplex PCR; TCRdb's copy has only in-frame clones and lacks some. The sample has fewer than 550,000 clones, roughly 11% seen once. The data originate from a study of beta chain features in type 1 diabetes. Notes on the study in general: Researchers could not determine here whether HLA type influences TCRB rearrangement. Moderate but significant shortening of TCRB CDR3s was recorded in all four CD4+ subsets from Type 1 diabetes patients.

This sequence was found in a young woman in good health. Sequencing was carried out using naive CD4+ T cells from blood.

This CDR3 reads CASSGTGAPDTQYF. For the CDR3, the DNA is TGTGCCAGCTCGGGGACAGGGGCCCCAGATACGCAGTATTTT. The J gene is TRBJ2-3, the V gene TRBV18, with TRBD1 matching over 10 bases. CDR1 and CDR2 from the germline V gene are KGHSH and LQKENI. With V trimmed by 6 bases and J by 4 bases, 4 bases remained unmatched. The CDR3 has 14 amino acids.